A single sample is the source of the 5 T cell receptor beta chains below, sequenced in a study of cytomegalovirus exposure and HLA in healthy donors. PCR used 60 Vbeta primers and 13 Jbeta primers. TCRdb's table, derived via immunoSEQ multiplex PCR, lists solely in-frame clones and lacks some. Counted here are about 120,000 clones, around two thirds occurring once; the ten biggest clones make up roughly 8.6%. Source material: PBMCs. The receptor source for this set is a woman in her 40s in good health and CMV-seropositive.

This clone was seen more than once but under ten times. This rearrangement joins TRBV5-1 to TRBJ2-7, with 8 bases that match TRBD1. The CDR3 runs to 15 residues. Germline CDR1 SGHRS, CDR2 YFSETQ. V dropped 5 bases and J dropped 0; count of bases not matched to a gene: 7. This chain's CDR3 is CASSPGTGLSYEQYF. DNA for the CDR3: TGCGCCAGCAGTCCCGGGACAGGACTCTCCTACGAGCAGTACTTC.

The V call is TRBV5-8, the J call TRBJ2-5; TRBD1 might be the D (6 bases). This CDR3 comprises 14 residues. CDR1 is SGHTS and CDR2 is YDEGEE in the germline V gene. V was pared by 4 bases and J by 5 bases, with 15 bases between. CDR3 loop: CASSVRDIGETQYF. The DNA of the CDR3 is TGTGCCAGCAGCGTACGGGACATCGGGGAGACCCAGTACTTC.

The chain carries TRBV6-6 and TRBJ1-5; D not resolved. Per germline, CDR1 MNHNY and CDR2 SVGAGI (reference sequence). The CDR3 has 11 amino acids. Trimming stripped 6 bases from V and 4 bases from J, with 4 bases between. The CDR3 DNA sequence: TGTGCCAGCAGGAGGAATCAGCCCCAGCATTTT. It yields the protein CASRRNQPQHF.

The sample holds a few counts of this clone. The chain employs TRBV6-1 and TRBJ1-5; 9 bases line up with TRBD1. The CDR3 is 19 residues long. V lost 3 bases and J lost 5; bases outside the gene matches: 17. Germline V gene data show CDR1 as MNHNS and CDR2 as SASEGT. Here the CDR3 reads CASSDRGDASGTGYQPQHF. CDR3 nucleotides: TGTGCCAGCAGTGATAGGGGGGACGCTTCCGGGACAGGGTATCAGCCCCAGCATTTT.

V gene TRBV5-1 combines with J gene TRBJ2-5; a weak D match, TRBD1 (6 bases). The germline V gene has CDR1 SGHRS and CDR2 YFSETQ. The CDR3 is 14 amino acids. V lost 7 bases and J lost 6, with 19 bases in between. Here the CDR3 reads CASGEQGTPKTQYF. The CDR3 region has the DNA TGCGCCAGCGGCGAACAGGGAACACCCAAGACCCAGTACTTC. The whole variable domain, filled in from reference TRBV5-1 and TRBJ2-5, reads KAGVTQTPRYLIKTRGQQVTLSCSPISGHRSVSWYQQTPGQGLQFLFEYFSETQRNKGNFPGRFSGRQFSNSRSEMNVSTLELGDSALYLCASGEQGTPKTQYFGPGTRLLVL.